Below, one T cell receptor (beta chain) is given with its context. Its antigen is still unknown. This entry belongs to a study of T cell responses to AZD1222 COVID-19 vaccine. Study observations and caveats: Epitopes outside B.1.351 and B.1.1.7 mutated regions reportedly drew nearly half of spike TCRs. The repertoires were collected only after the peak T cell response. The study found Spike-specific TCR breadth and depth rose after two AZD1222 doses.

Measured with immunoSEQ multiplex PCR; TCRdb has only the in-frame clones, and not every one. The table records some 48,000 clones, about 86% of them present only once. The CDR3 loop spans 15 amino acids. CDR1 is LNHDA and CDR2 is SQIVND in the germline V gene (reference sequence). V lost 7 bases to trimming and J lost 6 bases, with 16 bases between them. The receptor was derived from an adult who received the AZD1222 COVID-19 vaccine. The sample here was peripheral blood, taken 28 days after the second AZD1222 dose. The chain links TRBV19 to TRBJ1-6; tentative D call: TRBD1 (5 bases). This CDR3 reads CASTPSTVPNSPLHF. CDR3 bases: TGTGCCAGTACTCCCTCGACAGTCCCTAATTCACCCCTCCACTTT.